A selection of T cell receptor beta chains follows, all from one sample in a study of early T cells in non-severe SARS-CoV-2 infection. A single record per CDR3 protein comes from TCRdb applying MiXCR to the 5' RACE reads. The table has around 100,000 distinct CDR3 sequences, 16% seen once. The sequencing sample was made of whole blood. The source is an adult who was a healthcare worker with PCR-confirmed SARS-CoV-2 infection or an uninfected control (not recorded which). The CDR3 runs from the conserved cysteine through the conserved F or W. The D gene is left open where the match is weak. Expanded clones are given a class, and other clones once, few, many or no size at all.

cdr3_nt cdr3_aa j_call d_call clone_size v_call
TGTGCCAGCAGACTGAGCGGGAGCTCCTACAATGAGCAGTTCTTC CASRLSGSSYNEQFF TRBJ2-1 TRBD2 many TRBV27
TGTGCCAGTAGTATATCGGCAGGGTCCGGCGGGGAGCTGTTTTTT CASSISAGSGGELFF TRBJ2-2 - - TRBV19
TGTGCCAGCGGACAGGGAGCGGGGGGAAACAATGAGCAGTTCTTC CASGQGAGGNNEQFF TRBJ2-1 - few TRBV27
TGTGCCAGCAGCTACTACAGGGGAGGTCGGGAGCAGTACTTC CASSYYRGGREQYF TRBJ2-7 - few TRBV7-2
TGCAGTGCTAGTAGGACAACCCAAGAGACCCAGTACTTC CSASRTTQETQYF TRBJ2-5 - - TRBV20-1
TGTGCCAGCAGTTCACCTGGAGGGAATAGCAATCAGCCCCAGCATTTT CASSSPGGNSNQPQHF TRBJ1-5 - - TRBV28
TGCAGCGCCCACGGACAGGGGGCAGGGGAGCAGTACTTC CSAHGQGAGEQYF TRBJ2-7 TRBD1 - TRBV29-1
TGTGCCAGCAGCCAAGAGGGACTACACGGGGAGCTGTTTTTT CASSQEGLHGELFF TRBJ2-2 TRBD2 - TRBV3-1
TGTGCCAGCAGCCGTCGGCAGGGTCATGAGCAGTTCTTC CASSRRQGHEQFF TRBJ2-1 - - TRBV5-4
TGTGCCAGCAGCCAAGGGCGGATACAAGAGACCCAGTACTTC CASSQGRIQETQYF TRBJ2-5 - - TRBV3-1
TGTGCTAGTGGTTTCCCGGGACGGATCTACAATGAGCAGTTCTTC CASGFPGRIYNEQFF TRBJ2-1 - few TRBV12-5
TGCAGTGCTAACCGGGGACAGGCTAACTATGGCTACACCTTC CSANRGQANYGYTF TRBJ1-2 TRBD1 many TRBV20-1
TGTGCCAGCAGCAAAGCGCTAGGGGGCGGCACTGAAGCTTTCTTT CASSKALGGGTEAFF TRBJ1-1 - few TRBV21-1
TGTGCCAGCAGTACGCTTACAGGGGAAAGCTCCTACGAGCAGTACTTC CASSTLTGESSYEQYF TRBJ2-7 TRBD1 few TRBV2
TGCGCCAGCAGCCTCCTAGGGGCAGGGGGCTGTAACTACGAGCAGTACTTC CASSLLGAGGCNYEQYF TRBJ2-7 TRBD1 - TRBV4-3
TGCAGTGCTAGAGACCCCCAGGGGACTGAAGCTTTCTTT CSARDPQGTEAFF TRBJ1-1 - - TRBV20-1
TGTGCCAGCAGCGTAGAGGGGACAGCCTACAATGAGCAGTTCTTC CASSVEGTAYNEQFF TRBJ2-1 TRBD1 many TRBV9
TGCAGTGCTAGTCCGGCTACTGAAGCTTTCTTT CSASPATEAFF TRBJ1-1 - - TRBV20-1
TGCGCCAGCAGCTTTGGAGATACGCAGTATTTT CASSFGDTQYF TRBJ2-3 - many TRBV5-1
TGCAGTGCTAGAGGCACTAGCGAGGGCTACAATGAGCAGTTCTTC CSARGTSEGYNEQFF TRBJ2-1 TRBD2 medium-sized TRBV20-1
TGCAGTGCTAGACCCTTCCAAGGACTAGCGGGCTGGCAGTATTTT CSARPFQGLAGWQYF TRBJ2-3 TRBD2 few TRBV20-1
TGCAGCGTCCCCAGGGGCACCGGGGAGCTGTTTTTT CSVPRGTGELFF TRBJ2-2 - - TRBV29-1
TGTGCCAGCAGTCACGGACCAAATGAGCAGTTCTTC CASSHGPNEQFF TRBJ2-1 - - TRBV7-8
TGTGCCAGCAGGCAACCGGGACAGGGGTATTCACCCCTCCACTTT CASRQPGQGYSPLHF TRBJ1-6 TRBD1 few TRBV6-5
TGCAGTGCTTGGAGAGCGGGGCGTACCTACAATGAGCAGTTCTTC CSAWRAGRTYNEQFF TRBJ2-1 TRBD2 once TRBV20-1
TGTGCCAGCAGCTTAGGGGGGAGAGCTAGCGAAAAACTGTTTTTT CASSLGGRASEKLFF TRBJ1-4 - - TRBV7-2
TGTGCCAGCAGTGAACGAGGAGGGGCTGAAGCTTTCTTT CASSERGGAEAFF TRBJ1-1 - few TRBV6-1
TGTGCCAGCAGTTCCTGGGGGGGACTAGCTCAGAATGGGGATGAGCAGTTCTTC CASSSWGGLAQNGDEQFF TRBJ2-1 TRBD2 - TRBV28
TGTGCCAGCATGGGGGAGACCTACGAGCAGTACTTC CASMGETYEQYF TRBJ2-7 - few TRBV6-5
TGTGCCAGCATCAGGGGTGAGGGCACAGATACGCAGTATTTT CASIRGEGTDTQYF TRBJ2-3 - - TRBV12-3/TRBV12-4
TGTGCCAGCTCACCATGGCGGGACAGGGCGACCTACGAGCAGTACTTC CASSPWRDRATYEQYF TRBJ2-7 TRBD1 - TRBV18
TGTGCCAGCAGTTTAGGTCGCGAGCAGTACTTC CASSLGREQYF TRBJ2-7 - few TRBV28
TGCAGTGCTAGACTAGGGGCGAACACTGAAGCTTTCTTT CSARLGANTEAFF TRBJ1-1 - few TRBV20-1
TGTGCCAGCAGTTTTCGGGGGACTAGCGTCGGCAATGAGCAGTTCTTC CASSFRGTSVGNEQFF TRBJ2-1 TRBD2 - TRBV6-2/TRBV6-3
TGTGCCAGCAGTTTAGCGGGGAGCGGCGGGGAGCTGTTTTTT CASSLAGSGGELFF TRBJ2-2 - - TRBV27
TGTGCCAGCAGCTCCCTACGGGACCTAGAAAACAATGAGCAGTTCTTC CASSSLRDLENNEQFF TRBJ2-1 - many TRBV11-2
TGCAGCGGGGGTACTGAAGCTTTCTTT CSGGTEAFF TRBJ1-1 - - TRBV29-1
TGTGCCAGCAGTTTAAGCCAGGTGATTTACTACGAGCAGTACTTC CASSLSQVIYYEQYF TRBJ2-7 - - TRBV28
TGTGCCAGTAGCCCTAGATTATTAAATCAGCCCCAGCATTTT CASSPRLLNQPQHF TRBJ1-5 - - TRBV19
TGTGCCAGCTCACCTTCTAGAGGCAATCAGCCCCAGCATTTT CASSPSRGNQPQHF TRBJ1-5 - many TRBV18
TGTGCCAGCAGCCAATCGGCGGGAGGGCCAGGGGAGCAGTTCTTC CASSQSAGGPGEQFF TRBJ2-1 TRBD2 few TRBV16
TGTGCCAGCAGCCTCCGACTAGCGGGGGGGACCTCCTACAATGAGCAGTTCTTC CASSLRLAGGTSYNEQFF TRBJ2-1 TRBD2 - TRBV4-2
TGTGCCAGCAGTTTTCCGTCAGGGACTGGAAACACCATATATTTT CASSFPSGTGNTIYF TRBJ1-3 - few TRBV12-3/TRBV12-4
TGCAGTGCGCCCATGGGGGGAGACGAAAAACTGTTTTTT CSAPMGGDEKLFF TRBJ1-4 - few TRBV20-1
TGTGCCAGCGGACTAGCGGGAGGGCCGGTCAATGAGCAGTTCTTC CASGLAGGPVNEQFF TRBJ2-1 TRBD2 medium-sized TRBV2
TGCGCCAGCAGCTTCGACAGGGGAAAAGGCGCAGATACGCAGTATTTT CASSFDRGKGADTQYF TRBJ2-3 TRBD1 - TRBV5-1
TGCGCCAGCAGTGAGTCTGACGGGCGTTGGACGCGGACTTCAGCCCTCCACTTT CASSESDGRWTRTSALHF TRBJ1-6 - few TRBV10-2
TGCAGCGCCGAGGGGCAGGCGAGCACCGGGGAGCTGTTTTTT CSAEGQASTGELFF TRBJ2-2 - - TRBV29-1
TGTGCCAGCAGCTTGGGAGACCGCGAGGATACGCAGTATTTT CASSLGDREDTQYF TRBJ2-3 - - TRBV5-6
TGTGCCAGCACCTTACGGGGGACCTATGGCTACACCTTC CASTLRGTYGYTF TRBJ1-2 - few TRBV12-3/TRBV12-4
TGTGCCAGTAGTATGGAAGCCGCGAACACCGGGGAGCTGTTTTTT CASSMEAANTGELFF TRBJ2-2 - - TRBV19
TGTGCCAGCAGTTCGCCCCTGGACAGGGAGGGGTCCTACGAGCAGTACTTC CASSSPLDREGSYEQYF TRBJ2-7 - few TRBV28
TGCAGTGCTAGACAACTAGCGGGAGGGCCATACGAGCAGTACTTC CSARQLAGGPYEQYF TRBJ2-7 TRBD2 few TRBV20-1
TGCAGTGCTAGGGGGGCTTGGGCAGACTCCGGGGAGCTGTTTTTT CSARGAWADSGELFF TRBJ2-2 - few TRBV20-1
TGTGCCAGCAGCCCGGATAGACGGGGAAACTATGGCTACACCTTC CASSPDRRGNYGYTF TRBJ1-2 - few TRBV12-3/TRBV12-4
TGCAGTGCTAGCGCATTTGGGGACAGGGGGAATTACGAGCAGTACTTC CSASAFGDRGNYEQYF TRBJ2-7 TRBD1 - TRBV20-1